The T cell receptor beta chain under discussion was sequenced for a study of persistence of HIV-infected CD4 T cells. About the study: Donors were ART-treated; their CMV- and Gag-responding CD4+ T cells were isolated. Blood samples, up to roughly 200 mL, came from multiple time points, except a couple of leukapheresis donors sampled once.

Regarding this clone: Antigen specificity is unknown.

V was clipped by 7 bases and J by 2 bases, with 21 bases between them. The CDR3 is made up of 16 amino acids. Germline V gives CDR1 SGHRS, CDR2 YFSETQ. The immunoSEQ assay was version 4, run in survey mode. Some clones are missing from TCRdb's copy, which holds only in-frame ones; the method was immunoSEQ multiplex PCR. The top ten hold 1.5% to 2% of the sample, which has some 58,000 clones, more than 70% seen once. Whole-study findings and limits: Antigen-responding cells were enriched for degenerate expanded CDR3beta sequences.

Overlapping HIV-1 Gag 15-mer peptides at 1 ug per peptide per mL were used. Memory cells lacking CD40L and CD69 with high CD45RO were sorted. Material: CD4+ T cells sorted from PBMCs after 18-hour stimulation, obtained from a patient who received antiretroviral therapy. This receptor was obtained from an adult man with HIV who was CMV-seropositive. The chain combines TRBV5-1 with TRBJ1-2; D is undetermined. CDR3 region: CASRDSTIGRNYGYTF. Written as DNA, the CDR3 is TGCGCCAGCCGAGACTCTACTATTGGACGGAACTATGGCTACACCTTC. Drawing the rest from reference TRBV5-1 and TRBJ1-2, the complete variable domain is KAGVTQTPRYLIKTRGQQVTLSCSPISGHRSVSWYQQTPGQGLQFLFEYFSETQRNKGNFPGRFSGRQFSNSRSEMNVSTLELGDSALYLCASRDSTIGRNYGYTFGSGTRLTVV.